This section outlines one TCR beta chain sequence together with its context. Its binding antigen is unknown. No base-level quality is on record; no much larger clone is a single base apart. This sample stems from a study of blood T cell repertoires in COVID-19 (dated by TCRdb to 2018 to 2021). Regarding the study in general: Samples covering the acute and convalescent phases of COVID-19 were provided by collaborators in the United States, Italy and Spain. The repertoires were made available in a free public database intended to serve as a resource for research on the immune response to SARS-CoV-2. The samples were drawn from two sources: the first 160 participants of the ongoing ImmuneRACE study, and about 1,300 subjects contributed by 6 global collaborators. The material from the prospective study consisted of cDNA or gDNA derived from T cells, B-cell-depleted T cells, or PBMCs. Sample metadata almost always included a de-identified subject ID, COVID-19 status, age in years and sex. The dataset comprised deeply sampled blood TCRbeta repertoires from subjects exposed to, actively infected with, or recovered from COVID-19. Where available, HLA class I and class II types were taken from metadata supplied by the sample provider and were not determined by assay-based typing.

The immunoSEQ Assay, a bias-controlled multiplex PCR, was used to amplify TCRbeta CDR3 regions from genomic DNA. As for how the authors treated the data: Within the assay, amplification of reference gene primers was used to estimate how many nucleated cells each sample contained. To quantify the absolute abundance of each unique TCRbeta CDR3 rearrangement, sequence reads were collapsed and filtered. For each sample, productive Simpson clonality was calculated as the square root of Simpson's diversity index across productive rearrangements. TCRdb provides this immuneACCESS table in a form limited to in-frame rearrangements. Some clones are lacking; in checked studies, under half of them reflect an unresolved V gene, and why the rest are absent is not known. That table furnishes V, J and clone size, whereas the DNA furnished D and trimming. In all, the sample holds hundreds of thousands of clones, and approximately 86% of those were seen once. The ten largest clones represent 3% of the sample.

Results the study describes overall, beyond this receptor: How much clinical and demographic metadata was included differed by source and by participant, and the metadata was provided uncurated.

In the germline V gene, CDR1 corresponds to MDHEN and CDR2 to SYDVKM. Its CDR3 holds 14 amino acids, cysteine through phenylalanine. The entry retains the CDR3 DNA only, 42 bases that are in frame from base 1. V is clipped by 7 bases and J by 3 bases, and the sequence between their germline boundaries is 16 bases long. Whole blood was collected in K2EDTA tubes by collaborating institutions according to the institutions' own protocols. Collaborator samples were shipped for TCRbeta analysis as frozen whole blood, isolated PBMCs, or DNA extracted from either sample type. The receptor's source is a human donor in a cohort sampled during active COVID-19. The sequencing input was peripheral blood. The sequence joins TRBV28 to TRBJ2-7; TRBD2 could be the D gene, as 5 bases match. The CDR3 amino acid sequence is: CASNNPGSLYEQYF. The DNA reads as follows: TGTGCCAGCAATAATCCGGGATCGCTCTACGAGCAGTACTTC.